This T cell receptor (beta chain) derives from a study of OX40 agonist ivuxolimab in advanced cancers. Study results and limitations: Patients with a partial response at 0.1-3.0 mg/kg had among the lowest clonal expansion.

The protocol was immunoSEQ multiplex PCR, while the TCRdb copy is restricted to in-frame clones and leaves out a portion. Of tens of thousands of clones in the sample, 80% are singletons; the top ten hold over 3.5%. About this clone itself: The target antigen is unknown.

If patients had autoimmune disease history or systemic immunosuppression, they were excluded. Samples were taken at baseline and on day 1 of cycles 4 and 7. The source was CD4+ or CD8+ T cells sorted from blood, collected in a trial of the OX40 agonist ivuxolimab. The clonotype was recovered from an adult with an advanced solid tumor such as melanoma, head and neck, liver or kidney cancer.

CDR3 residues: CASSLKGPYEQYF. Here the CDR3 DNA reads TGTGCCAGCAGCCTCAAGGGGCCTTACGAGCAGTACTTC. This chain uses TRBV6-1 with TRBJ2-7; D possibly corresponds to TRBD1 (5 bases). Trimming pared 6 bases from V and 4 bases from J, leaving 13 bases between. This CDR3 comprises 13 residues. Germline V gives CDR1 MNHNS, CDR2 SASEGT.